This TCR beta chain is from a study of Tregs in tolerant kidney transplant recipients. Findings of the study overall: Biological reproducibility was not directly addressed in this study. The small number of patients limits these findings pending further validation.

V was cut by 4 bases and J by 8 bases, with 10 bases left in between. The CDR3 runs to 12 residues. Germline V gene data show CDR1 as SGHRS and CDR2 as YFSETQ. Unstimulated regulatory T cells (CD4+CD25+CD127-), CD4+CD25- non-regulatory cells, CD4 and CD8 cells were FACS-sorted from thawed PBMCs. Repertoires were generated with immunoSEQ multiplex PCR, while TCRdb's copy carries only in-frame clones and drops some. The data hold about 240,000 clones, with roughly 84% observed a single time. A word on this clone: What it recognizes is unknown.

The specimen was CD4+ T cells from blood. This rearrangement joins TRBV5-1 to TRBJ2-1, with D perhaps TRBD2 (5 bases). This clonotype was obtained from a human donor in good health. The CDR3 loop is CASSPDFHEQFF. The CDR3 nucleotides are TGCGCCAGCAGCCCGGACTTTCATGAGCAGTTCTTC.